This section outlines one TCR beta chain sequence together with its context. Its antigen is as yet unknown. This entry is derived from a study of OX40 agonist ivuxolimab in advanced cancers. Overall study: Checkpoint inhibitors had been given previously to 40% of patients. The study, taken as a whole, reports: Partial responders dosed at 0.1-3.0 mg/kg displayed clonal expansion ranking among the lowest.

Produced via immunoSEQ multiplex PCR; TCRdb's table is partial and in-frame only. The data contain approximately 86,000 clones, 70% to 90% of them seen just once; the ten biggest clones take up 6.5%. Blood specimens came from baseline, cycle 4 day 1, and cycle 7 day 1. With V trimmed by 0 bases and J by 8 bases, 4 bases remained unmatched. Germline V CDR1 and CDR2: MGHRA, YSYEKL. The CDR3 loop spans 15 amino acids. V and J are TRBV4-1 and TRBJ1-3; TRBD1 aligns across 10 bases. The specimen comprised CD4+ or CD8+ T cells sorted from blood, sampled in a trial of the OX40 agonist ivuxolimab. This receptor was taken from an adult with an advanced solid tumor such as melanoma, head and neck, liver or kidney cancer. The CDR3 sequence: CASSQDFGTGDTIYF. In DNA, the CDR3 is TGCGCCAGCAGCCAAGATTTCGGGACAGGGGACACCATATATTTT.